This TCR beta chain was sequenced in a study of beta chain features in type 1 diabetes listed by TCRdb under 2018. Context from the whole study: Patients and healthy donors did not differ in mean age, gender distribution, total cell number or subset yield. A total of some 110 million sorted cells were examined across all samples, and a strong correlation was observed between cell number per subset and RNA yield. The study compared the TCRB repertoires of sorted circulating CD4+ T cell subsets in recently diagnosed type 1 diabetes patients with those in matched healthy donors. Regulatory and stem cell-like memory subsets were obtained from only 8 patients and roughly 8 healthy donors, while naive and central memory subsets were obtained from all 30 or so donors.

The High Capacity cDNA Reverse Transcription Kit was used to reverse transcribe all of the isolated RNA, meaning that expressed TCRB transcripts were what got sequenced. Deep immunoSEQ sequencing was performed on naive, central memory and regulatory T cell samples, with an average of approximately 3.9 million total reads per sample. After sorted cells were lysed in RLT buffer, RNA was extracted with DNase-treated RNeasy Micro or Mini kits, with the choice depending on cell number. To prevent cross-contamination, each cell subset was processed individually, whereas patient and healthy donor samples were processed jointly. The immunoSEQ multiplex PCR was used to amplify TCRB sequences from cDNA, yielding 87-bp fragments that span the CDR3 region. The amplicons were sequenced using the Illumina HiSeq platform. As for the authors' bioinformatics: Synthetic template baselines were used to correct PCR bias computationally, reads within Hamming distance 2 were collapsed together, and singletons that could not be merged were discarded. By aligning reads against IMGT, V, D and J genes, CDR3 length, and insertions or deletions at six rearrangement sites were assigned. Within each subset, clonotype counts were normalized to sorted cell number, after which true diversity and Gini coefficients were computed with the tcR R package. The overlap coefficient, calculated on TCRB nucleotide sequences, was used to measure repertoire sharing. Out-of-frame TCRB sequences from naive cells were analyzed to stand in for the pre-selection repertoire. This immuneACCESS table, as held by TCRdb, lists in-frame sequences with V and J called but not all clones. Of the missing ones, under half trace to an unresolved V gene in checked studies; the others have no known cause. The V and J calls and the clone size are those of that table, but D and trimming were determined from the DNA. This sample has a few hundred thousand clones in its table, and about 15% of those were observed once. In total, the top ten clones hold roughly 0.038% of the sample.

General findings and caveats noted by the study authors: Because cDNA rather than genomic DNA was sequenced, highly expressing activated cells could have been over-represented, although no difference in activation and CD3 levels was found between groups. At VDJ recombination sites, patients with type 1 diabetes made fewer insertions and deleted more nucleotides, a pattern implying thymic rearrangement abnormalities. PCR may preferentially amplify shorter templates, but because patient and control samples were amplified and corrected together, any resulting skew would affect both groups equally. Type 1 diabetes patients showed a moderate but significant shortening of TCRB CDR3 length in all four CD4+ subsets. Because small numbers of individuals were included in the HLA sub-analyses, any influence of HLA type on TCRB rearrangement was left unresolved. Naive, central memory and regulatory TCRB repertoires appeared to be more alike among patients than among healthy donors.

A single peripheral blood draw of around 120 mL on average was collected from each donor into heparinised tubes. Naive, central memory, regulatory and stem cell-like memory CD4+ T cells were sorted on a BD FACSAria II using a panel including CD45RO, CCR7, CD25, CD127, CD95 and CD27. A purity above 95% was achieved for all sorted populations. PBMCs were isolated right away by Lymphoprep density gradient centrifugation and were stained directly, without culture. So that batch effects would be minimized, each experiment stained and sorted samples in pairs, pairing one healthy donor with one patient. For this clone: The antigen it recognizes is unknown. No clone much larger than this one lies a single base away; base qualities are absent.

The germline V and J ends show losses of 5 bases and 4 bases respectively, and no gene match explains 10 bases of the junction. CDR1 SQVTM and CDR2 ANQGSEA were looked up in the germline V gene. The CDR3 starts with the cysteine, ends with the phenylalanine, and has 14 residues. Left in the record is the CDR3 DNA by itself, 42 bases read in frame from the first base. The sequence was collected from a man aged 25-45 years in good health. Sequenced: naive CD4+ T cells from blood. Reading the label with the study, this specimen's cell subset or site is: true naive CD4+ T cells. Recombination connected TRBV29-1 to TRBJ1-1; TRBD1 matches 7 bases in the middle. The nucleotides are TGCAGCGTTTCTATAAGACAGGGCGGCACTGAAGCTTTCTTT. Its protein product is CSVSIRQGGTEAFF.